This TCR beta chain came from a study of beta chain features in type 1 diabetes. For the study at large: Cell yields, gender and age were similar in healthy donors and patients.

Turning to this clone: The antigen is unknown.

The study reverse transcribed the entire isolated RNA, so it sequenced expressed TCRB transcripts. Sequencing was performed with immunoSEQ multiplex PCR; in TCRdb, only in-frame clones are kept and a portion is missing. This sample has about 700,000 clones, with under 15% found just once. Study conclusions and caveats: Cells with high TCR expression could be over-represented when cDNA is sequenced. Researchers report that Type 1 diabetes patients had moderately but significantly shorter TCRB CDR3s across all four CD4+ subsets.

Sorting of CD4+ naive, central memory, regulatory and stem cell-like memory cells was performed via CD45RO/CCR7/CD25/CD127/CD95/CD27. CDR1 ENHRY and CDR2 SYGVKD come from the germline V gene. With 8 bases clipped from V and 2 bases from J, the junction kept 2 bases outside the gene matches. The CDR3 loop spans 12 amino acids. The TCR sequence derives from a man in his late teens or twenties with type 1 diabetes. This chain connects TRBV10-3 to TRBJ2-5; 7 positions agree with TRBD2. Source material: naive CD4+ T cells from blood. The CDR3 bases are TGTGCCATCGGACTAGATCAAGAGACCCAGTACTTC. Translated: CAIGLDQETQYF.